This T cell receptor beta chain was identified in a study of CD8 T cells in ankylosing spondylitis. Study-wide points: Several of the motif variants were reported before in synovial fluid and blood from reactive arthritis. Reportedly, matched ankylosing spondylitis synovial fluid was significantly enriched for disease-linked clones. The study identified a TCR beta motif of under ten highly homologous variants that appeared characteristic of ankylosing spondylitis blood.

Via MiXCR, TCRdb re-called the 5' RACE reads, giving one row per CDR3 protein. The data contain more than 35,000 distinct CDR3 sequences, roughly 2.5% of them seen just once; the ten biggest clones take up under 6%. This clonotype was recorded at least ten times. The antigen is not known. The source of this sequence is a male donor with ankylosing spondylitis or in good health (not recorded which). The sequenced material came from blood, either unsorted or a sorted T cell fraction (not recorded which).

CDR3 nucleotide sequence: TGTGCCAGCAGCGTAGGAGGCGGGGGCTTGGGCTACGAGCAGTACTTC. It is translated as CASSVGGGGLGYEQYF. The chain combines TRBV9 with TRBJ2-7, with D possibly being TRBD2 (7 bases). Trimming took 0 bases from V and 3 from J, leaving 16 bases between them. This CDR3 has 16 amino acids. Germline lookup yields CDR1 SGDLS and CDR2 YYNGEE.